This TCR beta chain was sequenced during a study of OX40 agonist ivuxolimab in advanced cancers. Some background on the complete study: Ivuxolimab was a fully human IgG2 agonistic monoclonal antibody targeting the costimulatory receptor OX40 (CD134). Intravenous ivuxolimab was administered to patients every 2 weeks at six dose levels: 0.01, 0.1, 0.3, 1.5, 3 and 10 mg/kg. Among the approximately 54 dose-escalation patients, around 19 had hepatocellular carcinoma, some 15 melanoma, 9 renal cell carcinoma and 9 head and neck cancer. In the dose-escalation cohort, roughly 82% of patients were male, and the mean age was 60 years with a range of roughly 20 to 79. Prior anti-PD-1, anti-PD-L1 or anti-CTLA-4 therapy was permitted, and approximately 42% of dose-escalation patients had received checkpoint inhibitors. Partial responses occurred in three dose-escalation patients: two with cutaneous melanoma and one with hepatocellular carcinoma. Peripheral TCRbeta sequencing aimed to test whether ivuxolimab altered TCR sequence diversity and caused clonal T-cell expansion. The paper describes the monotherapy dose-escalation part (N of about 47 patients) of the phase I trial of ivuxolimab.

In the case of this clone: Its antigen remains undetermined. Qualities for individual bases were not recorded, and no much larger clone is one base off.

V is reduced by 1 base and J by 8 bases, leaving a spacing of 14 bases between them. CDR1 LGHNA and CDR2 YSLEER were looked up in the germline V gene. From the cysteine through the phenylalanine, the CDR3 covers 14 amino acids. Only the CDR3 DNA stays, 42 bases, in frame from base 1. The trial excluded patients who had a history of autoimmune disease or were on systemic immunosuppression. Peripheral blood for TCR sequencing was collected from all dose cohorts at baseline, on cycle 4 day 1, and on cycle 7 day 1. The samples were drawn from a first-in-human, open-label, multicenter phase I dose-escalation trial of ivuxolimab. The trial enrolled adults with locally advanced or metastatic head and neck squamous cell, hepatocellular, melanoma or renal cell carcinoma. Before TCR sequencing, CD4+ and CD8+ T cells were separately sorted from peripheral blood. Genomic DNA was isolated from the sorted cells so that the TCRbeta CDR3 region could be sequenced. TCRbeta CDR3 regions were sequenced using the immunoSEQ Assay. TCRdb re-hosts the immuneACCESS table, in-frame sequences only. Its copies lack some clones; in the studies checked, an unresolved V gene accounts for under half of them, and the cause for the rest is not known. In all, the sample holds 70,000 to 85,000 clones, and about 85% of those were seen once. The biggest ten clones account for about 1% of the sample.

Summary of the overall study and its limitations: Antigen specificity was not determined for the clonally expanded peripheral T cells. Clonal expansion of both CD4+ and CD8+ blood T cells was observed from baseline to week 6 at doses 0.1 to 3.0 mg/kg. In the 0.1-3.0 mg/kg groups, partial responders were among the patients with the lowest normalized peripheral clonal expansion, particularly in CD8+ T cells. On average, CD8+ T cells showed more expanded clones than CD4+ T cells after ivuxolimab. Low levels of normalized T-cell clonal expansion were also seen in some patients who did not respond.

The source was CD4+ or CD8+ T cells sorted from blood, collected in a trial of the OX40 agonist ivuxolimab. This TCR was sampled from an adult with an advanced solid tumor such as melanoma, head and neck, liver or kidney cancer. The rearrangement combines TRBV4-3 with TRBJ1-2; matching of 6 bases hints at TRBD1 as the D gene. The CDR3 in this case is CASSQVVGGPGYTF. The sequenced DNA is TGCGCCAGCAGCCAAGTCGTCGGGGGGCCCGGCTACACCTTC.